This T cell receptor beta chain was found in a study of T cell clones after liver transplantation. This table comes from immunoSEQ multiplex PCR, and its TCRdb copy is limited to in-frame clones, with some not included. The sample carries some 45,000 clones, about 86% recorded once. V lost 5 bases and J 1 base, leaving 8 bases between the germline ends. This CDR3 has 13 residues. Per germline, CDR1 SGHNT and CDR2 YENEEA. The sequenced sample was CD4+ T cells from blood, obtained 24 months after liver transplant. This sequence joins TRBV11-3 and TRBJ2-5; tentatively, D is TRBD1 (6 bases). The TCR comes from a human patient who received a liver transplant. Part of the T cell pool may stem from the graft donor. The DNA of the CDR3 is TGTGCCAGCAGCGCACAGGGCCAAGAGACCCAGTACTTC. It yields the protein CASSAQGQETQYF.